This T cell receptor beta chain appears in the sequencing data of a study of T cells in Graves' hyperthyroidism and ophthalmopathy. On the study more broadly: Once the initial diagnosis was made, peripheral blood was obtained before any treatment. Study outcomes and limitations: Ophthalmopathy and stable hyperthyroidism were separated by a 13 V-J model.

There were TCR beta CDR3 regions amplified from RNA transcripts. Primed by the HTBI set, a first-round RT-PCR was run on the TCR CDR3. One entry per CDR3 protein results from TCRdb running MiXCR on the multiplex PCR reads. This repertoire shows 550,000 to 650,000 distinct CDR3 sequences, around 15% found once; its top ten account for more than 11%. CDR1 SGDLS and CDR2 YYNGEE come from the germline V gene. V was cut by 3 bases and J by 2 bases, with 15 bases left in between. This CDR3 has 16 residues. This clonotype was seen repeatedly, ten times or more. Its antigen is currently unknown. For Graves' hyperthyroidism to be stable, ophthalmopathy could not progress within 18 months. Patients aged 18 to 65 with hyperthyroidism were newly diagnosed, with duration under 2 months.

V usage is TRBV9 and J usage is TRBJ2-1, with D perhaps TRBD1 or TRBD2 (5 bases each). Material: blood. This TCR came from a woman between 35 and 50 years old with Graves' hyperthyroidism. This CDR3 is CASSAPVGVTYNEQFF. In DNA form, the CDR3 reads TGTGCCAGCAGCGCCCCCGTGGGGGTCACCTACAATGAGCAGTTCTTC. The complete variable domain, with remaining parts taken from reference TRBV9 and TRBJ2-1, reads DSGVTQTPKHLITATGQRVTLRCSPRSGDLSVYWYQQSLDQGLQFLIQYYNGEERAKGNILERFSAQQFPDLHSELNLSSLELGDSALYFCASSAPVGVTYNEQFFGPGTRLTVL.